One T cell receptor (beta chain) is described in this entry. The antigen is undetermined. This sample is drawn from a study of CD8+ T cells in alopecia areata. RNA was isolated and reverse transcribed to cDNA, the sequencing template. TCRdb keeps only in-frame clones here, not all; method: immunoSEQ multiplex PCR. The sample consists of 150,000 to 200,000 clones, roughly 60% of them appearing once. As to treatment: oral pan-JAK inhibitor, 5-10 mg twice daily. This CDR3 comprises 15 residues. V trimming: 1 base; J trimming: 4 bases; junction bases outside the gene matches: 6. CDR1 and CDR2 from the germline V gene are LGHNA and YSLEER. Findings of the study overall: Lesional scalp, especially alopecia totalis/universalis, showed higher clonality than normal scalp. Against the mouse data, patients shared TCRs less clearly, possibly for HLA reasons.

The TCR sequence derives from a human donor with alopecia areata. The V call is TRBV4-3, the J call TRBJ1-2, with 7 bases matching TRBD1. The sample consisted of CD4+ T cells sorted from blood, taken at week 24, from a patient treated with tofacitinib. The CDR3 DNA reads TGCGCCAGCAGCCAAGCCCGACAGGGAACCTATGGCTACACCTTC. The encoded protein is CASSQARQGTYGYTF.